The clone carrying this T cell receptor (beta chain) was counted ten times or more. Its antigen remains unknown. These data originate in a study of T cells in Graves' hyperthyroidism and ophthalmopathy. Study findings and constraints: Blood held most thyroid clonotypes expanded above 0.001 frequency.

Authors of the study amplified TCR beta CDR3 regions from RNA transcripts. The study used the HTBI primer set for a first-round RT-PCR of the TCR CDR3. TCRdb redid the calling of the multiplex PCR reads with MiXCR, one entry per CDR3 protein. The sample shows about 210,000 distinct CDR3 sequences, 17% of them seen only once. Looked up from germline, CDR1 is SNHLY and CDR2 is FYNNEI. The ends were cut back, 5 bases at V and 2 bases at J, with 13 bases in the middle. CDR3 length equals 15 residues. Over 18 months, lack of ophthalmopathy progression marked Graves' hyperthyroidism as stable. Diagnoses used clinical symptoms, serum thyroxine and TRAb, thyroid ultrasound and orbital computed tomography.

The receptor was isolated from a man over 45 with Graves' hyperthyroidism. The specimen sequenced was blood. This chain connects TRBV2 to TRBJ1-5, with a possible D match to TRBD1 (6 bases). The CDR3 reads CASSPRGQRNQPQHF. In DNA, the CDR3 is TGTGCCAGCAGTCCCAGGGGACAACGCAATCAGCCCCAGCATTTT.